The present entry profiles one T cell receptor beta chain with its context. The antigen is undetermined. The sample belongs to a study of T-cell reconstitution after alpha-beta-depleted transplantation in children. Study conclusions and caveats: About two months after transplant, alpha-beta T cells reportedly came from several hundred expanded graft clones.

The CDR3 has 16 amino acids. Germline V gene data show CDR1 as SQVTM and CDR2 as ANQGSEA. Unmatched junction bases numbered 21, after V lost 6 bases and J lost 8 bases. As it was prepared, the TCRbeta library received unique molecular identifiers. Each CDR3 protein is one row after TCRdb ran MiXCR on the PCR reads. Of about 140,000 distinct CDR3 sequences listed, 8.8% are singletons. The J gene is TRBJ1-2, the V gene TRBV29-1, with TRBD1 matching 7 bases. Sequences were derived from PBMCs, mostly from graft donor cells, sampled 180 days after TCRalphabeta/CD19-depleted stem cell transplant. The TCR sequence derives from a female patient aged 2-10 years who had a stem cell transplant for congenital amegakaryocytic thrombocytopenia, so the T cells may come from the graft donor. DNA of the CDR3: TGCAGCGTCGCTACGGGGACAGAGAAAGCGGGTACCGGCTACACCTTC. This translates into CSVATGTEKAGTGYTF.